The next 12 T cell receptor beta chains were all read from a single sample in a study of blood T cell repertoires in COVID-19. Measured with immunoSEQ multiplex PCR; TCRdb has only the in-frame clones, and not every one. The table shows about 350,000 clones, with 75% to 90% occurring only once. Sequencing was performed on peripheral blood. The receptors stem from a woman aged 60 to 75 with COVID-19, enrolled during active disease.

This chain connects TRBV6-5 to TRBJ1-2; 10 positions match TRBD1. The CDR3 runs 14 residues. The V gene end was trimmed by 6 bases and the J gene end by 8 bases; junction bases not matched to a gene: 9. Germline loops: CDR1 MNHEY, CDR2 SVGAGI. The CDR3 sequence is CASRGAGTGVGYTF. In nucleotides, the CDR3 is TGTGCCAGCAGGGGAGCCGGGACAGGGGTAGGCTACACCTTC.

The J gene is TRBJ2-1, the V gene TRBV20-1; maybe TRBD2 (5 bases). Trimming removed 7 bases from V and 7 bases from J, with 11 bases in between. The CDR3 loop spans 11 amino acids. In germline, CDR1 is DFQATT, CDR2 SNEGSKA (reference sequence). The chain's CDR3 is CSGGLRNEQFF. CDR3 coding DNA: TGCAGTGGAGGACTCCGTAATGAGCAGTTCTTC.

V gene TRBV19 combines with J gene TRBJ2-7, with a weak D call TRBD1 (5 bases). Germline assignment: CDR1 LNHDA and CDR2 SQIVND (reference sequence). V lost 6 bases and J 3 bases, leaving 9 bases between the germline ends. This CDR3 region has 12 residues. The CDR3 DNA reads as TGTGCCAGTAGCTTCACAGGCTACGAGCAGTACTTC. Its translation is CASSFTGYEQYF.

Comment on this clone: Different DNA sequences within this sample yield the same CDR3. CDR3 nucleotide sequence: TGTGCCAGCTCACCAGGGGGGACGAACACCGGGGAGCTGTTTTTT. It is translated as CASSPGGTNTGELFF. The rearrangement links TRBV18 to TRBJ2-2; D possibly corresponds to TRBD2 (6 bases). The CDR3 totals 15 residues. Germline V gives CDR1 KGHSH, CDR2 LQKENI. The V and J ends lost 2 bases and 0 bases respectively, with 7 bases between them.

V is TRBV11-3 and J is TRBJ2-1; TRBD1 might be the D (5 bases). In germline, CDR1 is SGHNT, CDR2 YENEEA. The CDR3 is 12 amino acids. The germline V and J ends were trimmed by 0 bases and 10 bases, with 7 bases remaining between them. Here the CDR3 DNA reads TGTGCCAGCAGCTTAGATGACAGAGAGCAGTTCTTC. It codes for CASSLDDREQFF. Drawing the rest from reference TRBV11-3 and TRBJ2-1, the complete variable domain is EAGVVQSPRYKIIEKKQPVAFWCNPISGHNTLYWYLQNLGQGPELLIRYENEEAVDDSQLPKDRFSAERLKGVDSTLKIQPAELGDSAVYLCASSLDDREQFFGPGTRLTVL.

The V call is TRBV7-6, the J call TRBJ1-1; TRBD1 is a possible D gene (6 bases). Per the germline V gene, CDR1 is SGHVS and CDR2 is FNYEAQ. The V end was cut by 6 bases, the J end by 2 bases, with 19 bases between. This CDR3 comprises 16 residues. This CDR3 is CASSPTDKQGNTEAFF. DNA for the CDR3: TGTGCCAGCAGTCCCACAGACAAACAGGGCAACACTGAAGCTTTCTTT.

The DNA for the CDR3 is TGTGCCAGCGGGACAGACAATCAGCCCCAGCATTTT. Residues: CASGTDNQPQHF. This chain joins TRBV10-3 and TRBJ1-5; 7 nucleotides align to TRBD1. CDR1 and CDR2 from the germline V gene are ENHRY and SYGVKD. This CDR3 has 12 residues. V trimming: 10 bases; J trimming: 3 bases; junction bases outside the gene matches: 3.

The gene calls are TRBV10-3 and TRBJ2-5, with 7 bases matching TRBD2. Germline loops: CDR1 ENHRY, CDR2 SYGVKD. Trimming took 0 bases from V and 7 from J; bases not matched to a gene: 5. The CDR3 is made up of 14 amino acids. CDR3 loop: CAISESETSRTQYF. CDR3 in DNA: TGTGCCATCAGTGAGTCGGAGACTAGCAGGACCCAGTACTTC.

The V and J genes are TRBV6-5 and TRBJ1-1; a possible D gene is TRBD1 (6 bases). Trimming stripped 0 bases from V and 4 bases from J, with 9 bases between. This CDR3 has 14 residues. Germline assignment: CDR1 MNHEY and CDR2 SVGAGI. DNA of the CDR3: TGTGCCAGCAGTTACTCGACAGGCTTCACTGAAGCTTTCTTT. Translating gives CASSYSTGFTEAFF.

V gene TRBV10-3 combines with J gene TRBJ1-1; D is possibly TRBD1 (5 bases). The CDR3 runs 13 residues. Trimming took off 10 bases at V and 0 bases at J, with 12 bases between the two ends. Germline V gene sequence: CDR1 ENHRY, CDR2 SYGVKD. The CDR3 bases are TGTGCCAGCCGACAGAATGTGAACACTGAAGCTTTCTTT. This codes for CASRQNVNTEAFF.

This chain uses TRBV7-6 with TRBJ2-2; 8 bases are shared with TRBD2. V shed 0 bases, J shed 1 base, and the junction held 1 base outside the gene matches. This CDR3 is built from 16 residues. CDR1 and CDR2 (germline): SGHVS, FNYEAQ. The CDR3 here is CASSLASGGNTGELFF. The CDR3 coding sequence is TGTGCCAGCAGCTTAGCGAGCGGGGGGAACACCGGGGAGCTGTTTTTT.

This rearrangement joins TRBV12-5 to TRBJ2-3; TRBD2 matches at 11 bases. CDR1 is LGHNT, CDR2 FRNRAP, per germline. V shed 7 bases, J shed 3 bases, and the junction held 6 bases outside the gene matches. The CDR3 loop spans 15 amino acids. This CDR3 is CASAPGLAETDTQYF. In nucleotides, the CDR3 is TGTGCTAGTGCCCCGGGACTAGCGGAAACAGATACGCAGTATTTT. Drawing the rest from reference TRBV12-5 and TRBJ2-3, the complete variable domain is DARVTQTPRHKVTEMGQEVTMRCQPILGHNTVFWYRQTMMQGLELLAYFRNRAPLDDSGMPKDRFSAEMPDATLATLKIQPSEPRDSAVYFCASAPGLAETDTQYFGPGTRLTVL.